A selection of T cell receptor beta chains follows, all from one sample in a study of cytomegalovirus exposure and HLA in healthy donors. Produced via immunoSEQ multiplex PCR; TCRdb's table is partial and in-frame only. The profile shows fewer than 250,000 clones, 75% to 85% of them singletons. The sample taken for sequencing was PBMCs. These receptors were collected from a woman between 50 and 59 years old in good health and CMV-seronegative. CDR3s include the opening cysteine and the closing phenylalanine or tryptophan. Fields, in order: D gene, J gene, clone size, V gene, CDR3 protein, CDR3 DNA. The D gene is left open where the match is weak. A row's size may be missing; if present it is once, few, many or a size class.

TRBD1,TRBJ1-2,.,TRBV5-6,CASSLFFRVPGQANYGYTF,TGTGCCAGCAGCTTATTTTTTCGGGTGCCGGGACAGGCAAACTATGGCTACACCTTC
.,TRBJ1-1,.,TRBV29-1,CSVSVGGLGTEAFF,TGCAGCGTGTCCGTGGGAGGGCTGGGCACTGAAGCTTTCTTT
.,TRBJ2-1,.,TRBV19,CASSIGGTASYNEQFF,TGTGCCAGTAGTATAGGCGGGACCGCATCCTACAATGAGCAGTTCTTC
.,TRBJ1-6,.,TRBV7-2,CASRADSRGNSPLHF,TGTGCCAGCAGAGCAGACAGTCGTGGGAATTCACCCCTCCACTTT
.,TRBJ1-1,.,TRBV7-8,CASSLASGSPEAFF,TGTGCCAGCAGCTTAGCGTCAGGGTCCCCTGAAGCTTTCTTT
TRBD1,TRBJ1-5,.,TRBV18,CASSPLTGGLFQPQHF,TGTGCCAGCTCACCCTTGACAGGGGGCCTCTTTCAGCCCCAGCATTTT
TRBD1,TRBJ2-3,few,TRBV6-1,CASSDRGPGTSTDTQYF,TGTGCCAGCAGTGACAGGGGGCCGGGGACCAGCACAGATACGCAGTATTTT
TRBD1,TRBJ2-2,.,TRBV13,CASSWGQVEFAGELFF,TGTGCCAGCAGCTGGGGACAGGTGGAATTTGCCGGGGAGCTGTTTTTT
.,TRBJ1-6,.,TRBV28,CASSPRGGQKYSPLHF,TGTGCCAGCAGCCCCCGGGGGGGCCAGAAATATTCACCCCTCCACTTT
TRBD1,TRBJ2-1,.,TRBV6-5,CASSDRGRVDEQFF,TGTGCCAGCAGCGACAGGGGGAGGGTCGATGAGCAGTTCTTC
TRBD2,TRBJ2-7,.,TRBV28,CASSLSTSYYEQYF,TGTGCCAGCAGTTTGTCGACTAGCTACTACGAGCAGTACTTC
TRBD1,TRBJ1-2,.,TRBV7-9,CASSQSGGRNYGYTF,TGTGCCAGCAGCCAATCAGGGGGGCGCAACTATGGCTACACCTTC
TRBD1,TRBJ2-1,.,TRBV9,CASSGQGAPQDEQFF,TGTGCCAGCAGCGGACAGGGGGCGCCCCAAGATGAGCAGTTCTTC
.,TRBJ1-5,.,TRBV19,CASSLGPGNQPQHF,TGTGCCAGTAGCCTGGGGCCGGGCAATCAGCCCCAGCATTTT
.,TRBJ2-3,.,TRBV27,CASSHGRGRTDTQYF,TGTGCCAGCAGCCATGGGCGGGGCCGCACAGATACGCAGTATTTT
.,TRBJ2-7,.,TRBV6-5,CASSAEGPSYEQYF,TGTGCCAGCAGTGCGGAGGGACCTTCCTACGAGCAGTACTTC
.,TRBJ2-3,.,TRBV4-3,CASSQLAPGGGDTQYF,TGCGCCAGCAGCCAACTAGCGCCTGGTGGGGGAGATACGCAGTATTTT
.,TRBJ2-7,.,TRBV5-1,CASSLGSGYYEQYF,TGCGCCAGCAGCTTGGGGTCAGGGTACTACGAGCAGTACTTC
.,TRBJ1-2,.,TRBV7-8,CASSPGGRQSGGYTF,TGTGCCAGCAGCCCGGGGGGGAGACAGTCGGGGGGCTACACCTTC
TRBD1,TRBJ1-5,.,TRBV9,CASSVGQGSQPQHF,TGTGCCAGCAGCGTGGGACAGGGGAGTCAGCCCCAGCATTTT